Given below is one TCR beta chain in context. Its target is not known. The sample originates from a study of brain metastases from non-small cell lung cancer. Study outcomes and limitations: Compared with primary tumors, brain metastases showed less T-cell infiltration. Brain metastases shared most TCR repertoire with primaries, with sparse T cells.

The method was immunoSEQ multiplex PCR; TCRdb's version includes in-frame clones alone and lacks a portion of them. The profile shows 15,000 or so clones, about four fifths of them singletons. This CDR3 comprises 16 residues. Looked up from germline, CDR1 is SGHTA and CDR2 is FQGNSA. Unmatched junction bases numbered 10, after V lost 3 bases and J lost 3 bases. The source is a donor at least 40 years old with non-small cell lung cancer. The chain has TRBV7-2 and TRBJ1-2; 7 bases map to TRBD1. Sequencing used primary lung tumor tissue. The chain's CDR3 is CASSFPRGGLDYGYTF. As DNA, the CDR3 is TGTGCCAGCAGCTTCCCGCGAGGGGGCTTGGACTATGGCTACACCTTC.